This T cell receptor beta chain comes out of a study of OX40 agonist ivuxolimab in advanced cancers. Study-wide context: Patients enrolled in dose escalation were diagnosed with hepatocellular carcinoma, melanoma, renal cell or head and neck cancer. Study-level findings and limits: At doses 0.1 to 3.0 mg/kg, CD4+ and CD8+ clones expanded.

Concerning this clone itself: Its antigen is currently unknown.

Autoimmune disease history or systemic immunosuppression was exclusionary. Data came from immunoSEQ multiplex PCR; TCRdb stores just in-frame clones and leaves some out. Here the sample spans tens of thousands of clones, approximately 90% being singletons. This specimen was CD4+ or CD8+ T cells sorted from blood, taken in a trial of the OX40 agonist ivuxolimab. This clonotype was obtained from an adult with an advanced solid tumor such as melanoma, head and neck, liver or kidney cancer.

In DNA form, the CDR3 reads TGTGCCAGCAGCTTAGGGTCGGGAGTTCAAGAGACCCAGTACTTC. Its translation: CASSLGSGVQETQYF. The chain uses TRBV7-3 and TRBJ2-5; the D gene is possibly TRBD2 (6 bases). V lost 2 bases to trimming and J lost 2 bases, with 12 bases between them. This CDR3 spans 15 amino acids. Germline assignment: CDR1 SGHTA and CDR2 FQGTGA.